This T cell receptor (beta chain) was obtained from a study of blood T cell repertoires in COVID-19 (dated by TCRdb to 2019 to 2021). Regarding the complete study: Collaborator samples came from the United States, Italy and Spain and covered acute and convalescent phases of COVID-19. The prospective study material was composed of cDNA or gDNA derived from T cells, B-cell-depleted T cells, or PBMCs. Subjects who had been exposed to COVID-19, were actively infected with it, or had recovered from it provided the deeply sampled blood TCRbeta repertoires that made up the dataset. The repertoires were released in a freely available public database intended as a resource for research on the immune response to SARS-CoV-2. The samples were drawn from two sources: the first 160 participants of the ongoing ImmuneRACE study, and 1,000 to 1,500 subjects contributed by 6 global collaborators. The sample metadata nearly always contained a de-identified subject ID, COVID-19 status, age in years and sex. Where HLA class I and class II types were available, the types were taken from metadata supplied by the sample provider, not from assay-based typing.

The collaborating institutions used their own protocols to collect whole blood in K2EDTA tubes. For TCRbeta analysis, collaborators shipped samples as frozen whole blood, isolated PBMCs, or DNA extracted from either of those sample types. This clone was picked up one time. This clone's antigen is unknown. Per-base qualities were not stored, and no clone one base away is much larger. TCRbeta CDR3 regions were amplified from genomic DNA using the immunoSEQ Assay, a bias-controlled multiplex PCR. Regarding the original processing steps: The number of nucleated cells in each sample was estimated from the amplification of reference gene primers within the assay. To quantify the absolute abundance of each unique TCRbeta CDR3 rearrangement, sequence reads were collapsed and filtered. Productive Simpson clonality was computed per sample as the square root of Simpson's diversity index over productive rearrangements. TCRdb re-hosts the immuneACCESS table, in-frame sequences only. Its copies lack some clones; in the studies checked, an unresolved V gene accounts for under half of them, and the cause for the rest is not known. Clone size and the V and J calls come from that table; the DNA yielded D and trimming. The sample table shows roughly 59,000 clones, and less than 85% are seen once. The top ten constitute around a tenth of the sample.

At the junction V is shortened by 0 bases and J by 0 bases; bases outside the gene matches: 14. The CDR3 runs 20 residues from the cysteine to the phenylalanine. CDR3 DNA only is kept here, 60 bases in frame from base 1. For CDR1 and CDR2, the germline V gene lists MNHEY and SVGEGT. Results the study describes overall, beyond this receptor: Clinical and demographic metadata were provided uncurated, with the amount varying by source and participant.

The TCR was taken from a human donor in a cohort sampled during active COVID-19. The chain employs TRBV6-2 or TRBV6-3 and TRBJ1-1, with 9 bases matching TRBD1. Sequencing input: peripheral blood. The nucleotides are TGTGCCAGCAGTTACTCTTATCTGCCGGACAGGGGAATAATGAACACTGAAGCTTTCTTT. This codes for CASSYSYLPDRGIMNTEAFF.